This T cell receptor beta chain was sequenced during a study of shared clonotypes between healthy human individuals. None of the donors, who were healthy HIV-negative adults, had recently had acute infections or vaccinations. Some 30,000 T cell genomes (approximately 0.3 ug DNA) went into each PBMC replicate. Per the study methods: Junction-only sequences without quality scores were provided by ImmunoSEQ, so filtering was different. Clones were read by immunoSEQ multiplex PCR, and TCRdb kept only the in-frame ones, dropping some. V, J and clone size are taken as reported in that table, and D and trimming were inferred from the DNA itself. The table includes 450,000 to 500,000 clones, 81% detected once. The sequence came from a woman aged 40 to 55 in good health. Some clones in this sample may be carry-over from other donors' samples. Material: PBMCs.

Written as DNA, the CDR3 is TGTGCCAGCAGCTTACCTAGCATCTACGAGCAGTACTTC. It is translated as CASSLPSIYEQYF. The chain recombines TRBV11-2 with TRBJ2-7, with D tentatively TRBD2 (5 bases). The CDR3 extends over 13 amino acids. Germline V gives CDR1 SGHAT, CDR2 FQNNGV. V was clipped by 2 bases and J by 3 bases, with 8 bases between them.